This entry features one T cell receptor beta chain sequence. An end of the junction differs from the germline gene, which may be a read error. This sample is drawn from a study of blood T cell repertoires in COVID-19. Study summary: Specimens from acute and convalescent COVID-19 originated in the United States, Italy and Spain. Sources were T cells, B-cell-depleted T cells, or PBMCs; the material itself was cDNA or gDNA.

The CDR3 runs to 14 residues. Germline CDR1 is SEHNR and CDR2 is FQNEAQ (reference sequence). Source study methods: Estimated nucleated cell counts came from reference gene primer amplification. TCRdb's copy holds only in-frame clones and misses some; the assay was immunoSEQ multiplex PCR. Clonal size and the V and J genes are those of that table, whereas D and trimming came from the DNA. The sample records roughly 150,000 clones, approximately 91% being singletons. While infection was still active, Seattle patients were enrolled and then followed longitudinally. The J gene is TRBJ1-4, the V gene TRBV7-9; D gene unclear. Sequencing was done on a sample of peripheral blood. This clonotype was sampled from a man between 18 and 29 years old with COVID-19, enrolled during active disease. Here the CDR3 DNA reads TGTGCCAGCAGCTCCTTAGCAACTAATGAAAAACTGCTTTTT. This translates into CASSSLATNEKLLF.